This T cell receptor beta chain stems from a study of shared clonotypes between healthy human individuals. The repertoire was sequenced with immunoSEQ multiplex PCR; TCRdb's copy has only in-frame clones and lacks some. Among 530,000 or so clones listed, 60% to 80% were seen once. Trimming removed 4 bases at V and 4 bases at J, with 8 bases between. Germline CDR1 SGHAT, CDR2 FQNNGV. This CDR3 has 13 residues. This clonotype was sampled from a woman aged 40 to 50 in good health. Some clones in this sample may be carry-over from other donors' samples. J is TRBJ2-1 and V is TRBV11-2; tentatively, D is TRBD1 (6 bases). The sample consisted of PBMCs. CDR3 coding DNA: TGTGCCAGCAGCTCGGGACAATACAATGAGCAGTTCTTC. It encodes CASSSGQYNEQFF.